This record covers a single T cell receptor beta chain. Sequencing was performed with immunoSEQ multiplex PCR; in TCRdb, only in-frame clones are kept and a portion is missing. Here the sample spans approximately 270,000 clones, 84% being singletons. The CDR3 is 14 residues long. Germline V gene sequence: CDR1 SGHNT, CDR2 YYREEE (reference sequence). V was pared by 0 bases and J by 2 bases, with 9 bases between. Followed longitudinally, the Seattle patients had been enrolled during active infection. The data belong to a study of blood T cell repertoires in COVID-19. Study overall: From the United States, Italy and Spain came samples of acute and convalescent COVID-19.

V and J are TRBV5-4 and TRBJ2-7; possible D gene TRBD1, 5 bases. The sample taken for sequencing was peripheral blood. The origin of this receptor is a person aged 70 to 79 with COVID-19, enrolled during active disease. CDR3 nucleotides: TGTGCCAGCAGCTTGGCAGGGAATACCTACGAGCAGTACTTC. Protein sequence: CASSLAGNTYEQYF.